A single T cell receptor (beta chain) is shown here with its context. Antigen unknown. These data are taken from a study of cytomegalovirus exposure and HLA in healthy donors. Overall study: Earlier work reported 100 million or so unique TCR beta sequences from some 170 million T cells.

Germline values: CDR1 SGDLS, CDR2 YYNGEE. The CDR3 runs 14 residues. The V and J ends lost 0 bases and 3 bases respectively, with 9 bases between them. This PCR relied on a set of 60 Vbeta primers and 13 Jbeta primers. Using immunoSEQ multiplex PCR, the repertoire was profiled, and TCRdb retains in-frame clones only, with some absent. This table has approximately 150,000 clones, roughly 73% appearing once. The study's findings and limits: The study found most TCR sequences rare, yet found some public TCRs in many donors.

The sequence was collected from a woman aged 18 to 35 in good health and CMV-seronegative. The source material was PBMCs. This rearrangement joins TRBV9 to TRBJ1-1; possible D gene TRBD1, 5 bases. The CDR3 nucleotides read TGTGCCAGCAGCGTAGCGGGGGAGTACACTGAAGCTTTCTTT. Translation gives CASSVAGEYTEAFF. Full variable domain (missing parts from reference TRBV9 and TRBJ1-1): DSGVTQTPKHLITATGQRVTLRCSPRSGDLSVYWYQQSLDQGLQFLIQYYNGEERAKGNILERFSAQQFPDLHSELNLSSLELGDSALYFCASSVAGEYTEAFFGQGTRLTVV.